The text below deals with one T cell receptor beta chain. This CDR3 region has 16 residues. Germline V gene lookup returns CDR1 MRHNA and CDR2 SNTAGT. J was trimmed by 2 bases and V by 6 bases; bases with no gene match: 11. The sample originates from a study of T cell responses to AZD1222 COVID-19 vaccine. Clones were sequenced by immunoSEQ multiplex PCR, and TCRdb holds only the in-frame ones, with some missing. Altogether around 210,000 clones are present, 90% to 95% being singletons, with the ten largest covering around 1.7%. The sequencing used peripheral blood, collected 28 days after the second dose of the MenACWY control vaccine. This receptor was identified in an adult who received the MenACWY meningococcal vaccine as a control. V and J are TRBV6-4 and TRBJ2-3, with 7 bases matching TRBD1. The CDR3 DNA is TGTGCCAGCAGCTCTACTCCCGGGACAGACACAGATACGCAGTATTTT. Protein: CASSSTPGTDTDTQYF.